This T cell receptor beta chain originates from a study of T cells expressing NK-cell markers. Looking at the study overall: Most of the eight sequenced donors tested HCMV-seropositive; one tested seronegative. Study-wide results and caveats: In several donors, dominant clonotypes made up about 25-60.1% of CD3+CD56-NKG2C+ cells.

A note on this clonotype: Its specificity is unknown.

In germline, CDR1 is MGHDK, CDR2 SYGVNS. The CDR3 has 15 amino acids. As the method of synthesis, 5'RACE template switching with UMIs yielded TCR beta cDNA. With the 5' RACE reads reprocessed, TCRdb shows one record per CDR3 protein and no DNA. The table counts about 150,000 distinct CDR3 sequences; approximately 35% lies in the top ten. The source material was blood T cells: a sorted CD56 or NKG2C T cell subset, CD4+ or CD8+ T cells, or bulk PBMC T cells (not recorded which). This chain joins TRBV25-1 and TRBJ2-5; absent DNA, TCRdb's TRBD1 call cannot be checked. The TCR comes from a woman in her 50s in good health. CDR3 loop: CASSHGGSGDRTQYF.